The 17 T cell receptor beta chains presented below share a single source sample, sequenced in a study of shared clonotypes between healthy human individuals. The repertoire was sequenced with immunoSEQ multiplex PCR; TCRdb's copy has only in-frame clones and lacks some. Seen here are some 630,000 clones, about 96% observed once, and the top ten hold 0.11%. CD8 cells classed as naive were CD45RO-negative and positively selected for CCR7, excluding terminally differentiated effector memory CD45RA+ cells. Sequencing used naive CD8+ T cells sorted from blood. These TCRs come from a woman aged 25-40 years in good health.

The rearrangement joins TRBV4-2 to TRBJ2-2; D is undetermined. This CDR3 is 14 amino acids long. Germline V gene sequence: CDR1 LGHNA, CDR2 YNFKEQ. Trimming took off 0 bases at V and 1 base at J, with 3 bases between the two ends. The chain's CDR3 is CASSQERNTGELFF. The CDR3 DNA is TGTGCCAGCAGCCAAGAGCGGAACACCGGGGAGCTGTTTTTT.

V is TRBV27 and J is TRBJ1-4; D ambiguous. With 5 bases removed from V and 0 bases from J, the gap between germline ends came to 7 bases. The CDR3 loop spans 14 amino acids. CDR1 is MNHEY, CDR2 SMNVEV, per germline (reference sequence). The CDR3 DNA follows: TGTGCCAGCAGTATCGCAGCAACTAATGAAAAACTGTTTTTT. Translation: CASSIAATNEKLFF. The full variable domain, rest sourced from reference TRBV27 and TRBJ1-4, is EAQVTQNPRYLITVTGKKLTVTCSQNMNHEYMSWYRQDPGLGLRQIYYSMNVEVTDKGDVPEGYKVSRKEKRNFPLILESPSPNQTSLYFCASSIAATNEKLFFGSGTQLSVL.

The V call is TRBV27, the J call TRBJ2-3; D not certain. There are 13 residues in the CDR3. The germline V gene encodes CDR1 MNHEY and CDR2 SMNVEV (reference sequence). Between the trimmed V and J ends, which lost 9 bases and 6 bases, there was a span of 16 bases. CDR3 in DNA: TGTGCCAGTGGAGCTGACCCTGAGGATACGCAGTATTTT. As protein: CASGADPEDTQYF.

V and J are TRBV4-1 and TRBJ2-1; 8 nucleotides agree with TRBD2. From germline, CDR1 is MGHRA and CDR2 YSYEKL. The CDR3 has 14 residues. Trimming removed 6 bases from V and 6 bases from J; junction bases left unmatched: 7. The CDR3 here is CASRRLATINEQFF. The CDR3 nucleotides are TGCGCCAGCAGGCGACTAGCGACCATCAATGAGCAGTTCTTC.

This chain links TRBV5-6 with TRBJ2-7; TRBD2 matches at 10 bases. The CDR3 runs to 14 residues. J lost 3 bases, V lost 4 bases, and 4 bases had no gene match. Germline V gives CDR1 SGHDT, CDR2 YYEEEE. The CDR3 DNA reads TGTGCCAGCAGCGAGGGACTAGCGAACTACGAGCAGTACTTC. Protein sequence: CASSEGLANYEQYF. Using reference TRBV5-6 and TRBJ2-7 for the parts outside the CDR3, the full variable domain is DAGVTQSPTHLIKTRGQQVTLRCSPKSGHDTVSWYQQALGQGPQFIFQYYEEEERQRGNFPDRFSGHQFPNYSSELNVNALLLGDSALYLCASSEGLANYEQYFGPGTRLTVT.

The chain carries TRBV7-2 and TRBJ2-7, with 8 positions matching TRBD1. Germline CDR1 SGHTA, CDR2 FQGNSA. V was pared by 5 bases and J by 6 bases, with 3 bases of the junction left unmatched. The CDR3 extends over 12 amino acids. Written as DNA, the CDR3 is TGTGCCAGCAGCCGGGACAGGCGCGAGCAGTACTTC. Translation gives CASSRDRREQYF.

The V gene is TRBV6-6, the J gene TRBJ2-3; D remains unclear. This CDR3 contains 12 residues. Per germline, CDR1 MNHNY and CDR2 SVGAGI (reference sequence). V was shortened by 5 bases and J by 9 bases, with 12 bases between the two germline ends. The CDR3 sequence is CASSRLPGTQYF. CDR3 DNA sequence: TGTGCCAGCAGTCGGCTTCCCGGGACGCAGTATTTT.

The chain uses TRBV23-1 and TRBJ1-2; D might be TRBD1 (6 bases). TRBV23-1 is annotated as an ORF whose role is uncertain. The CDR3 has 14 residues. V lost 2 bases to trimming and J lost 4 bases, with 11 bases between them. In DNA form, the CDR3 reads TGCGCCAGCAGTCAAGCAGGGGCCATCTATGGCTACACCTTC. This encodes CASSQAGAIYGYTF.

The chain links TRBV11-3 to TRBJ1-5; D gene ambiguous. Trimming removed 4 bases at V and 0 bases at J, with 7 bases between. The CDR3 extends over 14 amino acids. CDR1 and CDR2 from the germline V gene are SGHNT and YENEEA. CDR3 sequence reads: CASSSRDSNQPQHF. The CDR3 DNA sequence: TGTGCCAGCAGCTCCCGGGATAGCAATCAGCCCCAGCATTTT.

The chain carries TRBV27 and TRBJ1-5; the D is unclear. The CDR3 spans 15 residues. The V and J ends lost 2 bases and 4 bases respectively, with 12 bases between them. Germline V lookup: CDR1 MNHEY, CDR2 SMNVEV (reference sequence). CDR3 in amino acids: CASSLIGQVNQPQHF. CDR3 DNA: TGTGCCAGCAGTTTAATTGGGCAGGTTAATCAGCCCCAGCATTTT.

V usage is TRBV27 and J usage is TRBJ1-4; TRBD1 might be the D (6 bases). The germline gives CDR1 MNHEY, CDR2 SMNVEV (reference sequence). This CDR3 region has 11 residues. V was shortened by 5 bases and J by 11 bases, with 9 bases between the two germline ends. The CDR3 reads CASSRGRKLFF. CDR3 coding DNA: TGTGCCAGCAGTAGGGGGAGGAAACTGTTTTTT.

CDR3 sequence reads: CATSRVLSLTEAFF. The CDR3 DNA follows: TGTGCCACCAGCAGAGTATTATCGCTCACTGAAGCTTTCTTT. This chain connects TRBV15 to TRBJ1-1; D is uncertain. The CDR3 totals 14 residues. Trimming shortened V by 1 base and J by 4 bases, and 10 bases separated the two germline ends. Germline assignment: CDR1 LNHNV and CDR2 YYDKDF (reference sequence).

The chain recombines TRBV28 with TRBJ2-7; weak D call: TRBD1 (6 bases). There are 16 residues in the CDR3. CDR1 is MDHEN, CDR2 SYDVKM, per germline. The V gene lost 4 bases and the J gene lost 9 bases, with 25 bases spanning the gap. The chain's CDR3 is CASSSLFSRDTIGQYF. The CDR3 DNA is TGTGCCAGCAGTTCTTTATTCTCCCGGGACACAATCGGGCAGTACTTC.

This chain joins TRBV4-1 and TRBJ2-7; D unresolved. The V end lost 2 bases, the J end lost 7 bases, and 15 bases lay between the germline ends. CDR3 length: 14 residues. Germline CDR1 is MGHRA and CDR2 is YSYEKL. In nucleotides, the CDR3 is TGCGCCAGCAGCCAAACGGAGTTAGTGGATGAGCAGTACTTC. Translation: CASSQTELVDEQYF.

The CDR3 nucleotides read TGTGCCAGCACGCGCAGGGGAATCGGGGAGACCCAGTACTTC. It specifies CASTRRGIGETQYF. The genes are TRBV13 and TRBJ2-5; possible D gene TRBD1, 6 bases. Germline V gene data show CDR1 as PRHDT and CDR2 as FYEKMQ (reference sequence). The CDR3 extends over 14 amino acids. Trimming took off 7 bases at V and 5 bases at J, with 17 bases between the two ends. Full variable domain (remainder filled in from reference TRBV13 and TRBJ2-5): AAGVIQSPRHLIKEKRETATLKCYPIPRHDTVYWYQQGPGQDPQFLISFYEKMQSDKGSIPDRFSAQQFSDYHSELNMSSLELGDSALYFCASTRRGIGETQYFGPGTRLLVL.

J is TRBJ2-7 and V is TRBV7-2, with D possibly being TRBD2 (6 bases). Deletions cut 2 bases from V and 5 bases from J, with 16 bases between. The CDR3 runs 15 residues. Germline V gene sequence: CDR1 SGHTA, CDR2 FQGNSA. In nucleotides, the CDR3 is TGTGCCAGCAGCTTAAATAACGGGAGCCCCCACGAGCAGTACTTC. It codes for CASSLNNGSPHEQYF. Complete variable domain (other parts from reference TRBV7-2 and TRBJ2-7): GAGVSQSPSNKVTEKGKDVELRCDPISGHTALYWYRQSLGQGLEFLIYFQGNSAPDKSGLPSDRFSAERTGGSVSTLTIQRTQQEDSAVYLCASSLNNGSPHEQYFGPGTRLTVT.

This chain connects TRBV19 to TRBJ2-1; D unresolved. This CDR3 spans 11 amino acids. V was clipped by 6 bases and J by 5 bases, with 5 bases between them. CDR1 LNHDA and CDR2 SQIVND come from the germline V gene (reference sequence). The CDR3 is CASSENNEQFF. Here the CDR3 DNA reads TGTGCCAGTAGCGAAAACAATGAGCAGTTCTTC.